This TCR beta chain came from a study of blood T cell repertoires in COVID-19. Study overall: The analysed material was cDNA or gDNA that came from T cells, B-cell-depleted T cells, or PBMCs.

Germline CDR1 is SNHLY and CDR2 is FYNNEI. CDR3 length: 13 residues. V shed 6 bases and J shed 5 bases, with 10 bases lying between them. Authors' processing steps: Nucleated cell counts were estimated from reference gene primer amplification. TCRdb's copy holds only in-frame clones and misses some; the assay was immunoSEQ multiplex PCR. For V, J and clone size, that table is used; D and trimming come from the DNA. The sample contains tens of thousands of clones, approximately 90% of which appear only once. The J gene is TRBJ1-4, the V gene TRBV2, with TRBD1 as a possible D gene (5 bases). Sequences were obtained from peripheral blood. The source of this sequence is a man between 45 and 60 years old with COVID-19, enrolled during active disease. Written as DNA, the CDR3 is TGTGCCAGCAGAAGGGGCCCCAATGAAAAACTGTTTTTT. This sequence encodes CASRRGPNEKLFF. Full variable domain (rest looked up from reference TRBV2 and TRBJ1-4): EPEVTQTPSHQVTQMGQEVILRCVPISNHLYFYWYRQILGQKVEFLVSFYNNEISEKSEIFDDQFSVERPDGSNFTLKIRSTKLEDSAMYFCASRRGPNEKLFFGSGTQLSVL.